The 3 T cell receptor beta chains below were found in one sample sequenced in a study of blood T cell repertoires in COVID-19. Method: immunoSEQ multiplex PCR; TCRdb's copy keeps in-frame clones and lacks some. This repertoire shows 12,000 or so clones, about 80% found once; its top ten account for less than 25%. Material: peripheral blood. These TCRs come from a human donor in a cohort sampled during active COVID-19.

This sequence joins TRBV25-1 and TRBJ1-2, with D possibly being TRBD1 (6 bases). Germline V gene lookup returns CDR1 MGHDK and CDR2 SYGVNS. This CDR3 is built from 13 residues. Trimming shortened V by 4 bases and J by 2 bases, and 8 bases separated the two germline ends. The CDR3 spells CASSVGTNYGYTF. In DNA, the CDR3 is TGTGCCAGCAGTGTGGGGACAAACTATGGCTACACCTTC.

The chain has TRBV7-2 and TRBJ2-7; 7 nucleotides match TRBD1. The V gene's germline CDR1 is SGHTA and CDR2 FQGNSA. The CDR3 contains 15 residues. Germline trimming cut 2 bases from V and 0 bases from J; bases unmatched to any gene: 4. The chain's CDR3 is CASSLKTGSSYEQYF. The CDR3 bases are TGTGCCAGCAGCTTAAAGACAGGGAGCTCCTACGAGCAGTACTTC.

The chain has TRBV30 and TRBJ1-6; D uncertain. The V end lost 3 bases, the J end lost 5 bases, and 11 bases lay between the germline ends. CDR3 length: 14 residues. In germline, CDR1 is GTSNPN, CDR2 SVGIG (reference sequence). The CDR3 sequence is CAWRRTGDNSPLHF. CDR3 sequence (DNA): TGTGCCTGGAGGCGAACCGGAGATAATTCACCCCTCCACTTT.